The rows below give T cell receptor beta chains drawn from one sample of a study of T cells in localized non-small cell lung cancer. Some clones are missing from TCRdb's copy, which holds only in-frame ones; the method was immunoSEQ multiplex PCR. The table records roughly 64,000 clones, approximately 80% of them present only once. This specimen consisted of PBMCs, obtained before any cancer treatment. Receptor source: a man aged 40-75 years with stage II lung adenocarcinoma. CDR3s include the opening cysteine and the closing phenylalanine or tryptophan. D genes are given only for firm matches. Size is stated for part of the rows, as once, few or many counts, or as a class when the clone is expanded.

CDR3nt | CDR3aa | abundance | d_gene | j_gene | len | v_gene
TGTGCCAGCTCACTTCAGGGTCGTGGAAACACCATATATTTT | CASSLQGRGNTIYF | NA | NA | TRBJ1-3 | 14 | TRBV18
TGCGCCAGCAGCTCAACCTCTCCCACCCAGTACTTC | CASSSTSPTQYF | NA | NA | TRBJ2-5 | 12 | TRBV5-1
TGTGCCAGTACCCCAGCGGGAGGTGGCAAAAACATTCAGTACTTC | CASTPAGGGKNIQYF | NA | TRBD2 | TRBJ2-4 | 15 | TRBV19
TGTGCCAGCACTAGACAGGGAAGAGACACTGAAGCTTTCTTT | CASTRQGRDTEAFF | NA | TRBD1 | TRBJ1-1 | 14 | TRBV18
TGTGCCAGCAGCTTAGCGGGGGCAGGGGAGACTGAAGCTTTCTTT | CASSLAGAGETEAFF | NA | NA | TRBJ1-1 | 15 | TRBV7-2
TGTGCCAGCAGTTGGAGGACTAGCGGACTCTACGAGCAGTACTTC | CASSWRTSGLYEQYF | NA | TRBD2 | TRBJ2-7 | 15 | TRBV27
TGTGCCAGCAGCTTAGGACAGGGTTATGAAAATGAGCAGTTCTTC | CASSLGQGYENEQFF | NA | TRBD1 | TRBJ2-1 | 15 | TRBV7-9
TGCGCCAGCTCCTGGACTGGCGGGGATTATACGCAGTATTTT | CASSWTGGDYTQYF | NA | NA | TRBJ2-3 | 14 | TRBV5-1
TGTGCCAGCAGCGAGCAGGTGTACACTGAAGCTTTCTTT | CASSEQVYTEAFF | NA | NA | TRBJ1-1 | 13 | TRBV9
TGTGCTAGCAGTTCCCTGGGCCCCCAAGAGACCCAGTACTTC | CASSSLGPQETQYF | NA | NA | TRBJ2-5 | 14 | TRBV7-7
TGTGCCAGCAGCCTTGATCGTACAGGGAGGACTGAAGCTTTCTTT | CASSLDRTGRTEAFF | NA | NA | TRBJ1-1 | 15 | TRBV5-4
TGTGCCAGCTCACCTCTACAGGGTGGAAACATTCAGTACTTC | CASSPLQGGNIQYF | NA | NA | TRBJ2-4 | 14 | TRBV18
TGTGCCAGCAGGAGATGGACTAGCGGGAGTGAAATTACCGGGGAGCTGTTTTTT | CASRRWTSGSEITGELFF | once | TRBD2 | TRBJ2-2 | 18 | TRBV11-3
TGTGCCAGCAGTTCGGGACAGGGGAACACTGAAGCTTTCTTT | CASSSGQGNTEAFF | NA | TRBD1 | TRBJ1-1 | 14 | TRBV6-6
TGTGCTGGTGACCGGGGCAACTATGGCTACACCTTC | CAGDRGNYGYTF | medium-sized | NA | TRBJ1-2 | 12 | TRBV30
TGTGCCAGTAGCCACAGGGAGAACAATCAGCCCCAGCATTTT | CASSHRENNQPQHF | NA | NA | TRBJ1-5 | 14 | TRBV19
TGTGCCAGCAAAACGGGAGGGAACACCGGGGAGCTGTTTTTT | CASKTGGNTGELFF | NA | TRBD2 | TRBJ2-2 | 14 | TRBV27
TGCAGCGTTGAAGATTTTGAGGGTTTCTCTGGAAACACCATATATTTT | CSVEDFEGFSGNTIYF | NA | NA | TRBJ1-3 | 16 | TRBV29-1
TGTGCCAGCAGCCACCGCCGCGGAGATGGCTACACCTTC | CASSHRRGDGYTF | medium-sized | NA | TRBJ1-2 | 13 | TRBV7-3
TGTGCCAGCAGGGGAGGGGGCCTCTACACCTTC | CASRGGGLYTF | NA | TRBD1 | TRBJ1-2 | 11 | TRBV5-6
TGTGCCAGCAGCCTAGGACAGGTGCTGTCCTATGGCTACACCTTC | CASSLGQVLSYGYTF | NA | TRBD1 | TRBJ1-2 | 15 | TRBV7-2
TGTGCCAGCAGCAAGTTCCAGAGGGGACTAGCTGGGGAGACCCAGTACTTC | CASSKFQRGLAGETQYF | NA | TRBD2 | TRBJ2-5 | 17 | TRBV9
TGTGCCAGCAGCCAACCTGACAACTACAATGAGCAGTTCTTC | CASSQPDNYNEQFF | NA | NA | TRBJ2-1 | 14 | TRBV7-2
TGCGCCAGCAGCTTAGCGGCGGGGCCACAAGAGACCCAGTACTTC | CASSLAAGPQETQYF | NA | NA | TRBJ2-5 | 15 | TRBV5-1
TGTGCCAGCAGCCCGGGACAGCCGACAACTAATGAAAAACTGTTTTTT | CASSPGQPTTNEKLFF | NA | TRBD1 | TRBJ1-4 | 16 | TRBV5-4
TGTGCCAGCAGTGAAGCGGTTCTAGCGGGAGGAGAGACCCAGTACTTC | CASSEAVLAGGETQYF | NA | TRBD2 | TRBJ2-5 | 16 | TRBV6-1
TGTGCCAGCAGCCTTAGACTAGCGGGAGGGTGGAATGAGCAGTTCTTC | CASSLRLAGGWNEQFF | once | TRBD2 | TRBJ2-1 | 16 | TRBV14
TGTGCCAGCAGCAGTTATGAGGGGGGATTCACTCAAGCTTTCTTT | CASSSYEGGFTQAFF | NA | NA | TRBJ1-1 | 15 | TRBV2
TGTGCCAGCAGCCCGCAGGTAGCCTACGAGCAGTACTTC | CASSPQVAYEQYF | NA | NA | TRBJ2-7 | 13 | TRBV7-8
TGTGCCAGCAGCCAGTCCAGCGCCAGCTCCTACGAGCAGTACTTC | CASSQSSASSYEQYF | NA | NA | TRBJ2-7 | 15 | TRBV4-2
TGTGCCAGCAGTTATTACAGGGGAGGGGAAGAGCAGTACTTC | CASSYYRGGEEQYF | NA | NA | TRBJ2-7 | 14 | TRBV6-1
TGCAGTGCTAGCCCCTTCTCTGAGCAGTTCTTC | CSASPFSEQFF | many | NA | TRBJ2-1 | 11 | TRBV20-1
TGCGCCAGCAGCCGGACTAGCGGGAGTGACGAGCAGTACTTC | CASSRTSGSDEQYF | NA | TRBD2 | TRBJ2-7 | 14 | TRBV5-1
TGTGCCAGCAGCACGAGGGGACTGCGAGACACCGGGGAGCTGTTTTTT | CASSTRGLRDTGELFF | few | NA | TRBJ2-2 | 16 | TRBV9
TGTGCCAGCAGTGATCAGGGGTCTCGCTATGGCTACACCTTC | CASSDQGSRYGYTF | NA | NA | TRBJ1-2 | 14 | TRBV2
TGTGCCAGTAGTACTCTGCCTATACGACAGGGCCCGAACACCGGGGAGCTGTTTTTT | CASSTLPIRQGPNTGELFF | NA | TRBD1 | TRBJ2-2 | 19 | TRBV19
TGCGCCAGCAGCTTCCTGGACAGAGAGGGCTACACCTTC | CASSFLDREGYTF | NA | NA | TRBJ1-2 | 13 | TRBV5-1
TGTGCCAGCAGCTTAGGATACCGGGACAGGGGCAGGTTAGCCCAGCATTTT | CASSLGYRDRGRLAQHF | NA | TRBD1 | TRBJ1-5 | 17 | TRBV7-8
TGTGCCAGCAGCTTGCGGGGGGCCCGGACTGAAGCTTTCTTT | CASSLRGARTEAFF | NA | NA | TRBJ1-1 | 14 | TRBV5-8
TGTGCCAGCTCACCTCCTAATCTAAGAGGGGGCGAAAAACTGTTTTTT | CASSPPNLRGGEKLFF | NA | TRBD1 | TRBJ1-4 | 16 | TRBV18
TGTGCCAGCAGCGCAAACCAGGGGAACACTGAAGCTTTCTTT | CASSANQGNTEAFF | few | NA | TRBJ1-1 | 14 | TRBV7-2
TGTGCCAGCAGCCGCACCGCTGGGGACAGGGCTACCATATATTTT | CASSRTAGDRATIYF | NA | TRBD1 | TRBJ1-3 | 15 | TRBV7-9
TGTGCCAGCAGCCTACTCGGACTAGCGGTCGGGGATGAGCAGTTCTTC | CASSLLGLAVGDEQFF | NA | TRBD2 | TRBJ2-1 | 16 | TRBV7-2
TGCAGCGTTGAAGATCGGGCTAGCGGCAATATTCGGGGCGAGCAGTACTTC | CSVEDRASGNIRGEQYF | NA | TRBD2 | TRBJ2-7 | 17 | TRBV29-1
TGTGCCAGCAGCTTGCGGACCGGGGAGACCCAGTACTTC | CASSLRTGETQYF | NA | NA | TRBJ2-5 | 13 | TRBV5-6
TGTGCCAGCAGCGGCCCGACTAGCGGGAGGGCGCACACCGGGGAGCTGTTTTTT | CASSGPTSGRAHTGELFF | many | TRBD2 | TRBJ2-2 | 18 | TRBV9
TGTGCCAGCAGCTTGGATGCGATCCTTCGGCGGGACACTGAAGCTTTCTTT | CASSLDAILRRDTEAFF | NA | NA | TRBJ1-1 | 17 | TRBV5-5
TGCAGCGTCCGACGGACTAGCCCCACCGGGGAGCTGTTTTTT | CSVRRTSPTGELFF | NA | TRBD2 | TRBJ2-2 | 14 | TRBV29-1
TGCAGCGTTGGAACATTGGGCACCGGGGAGCTGTTTTTT | CSVGTLGTGELFF | medium-sized | NA | TRBJ2-2 | 13 | TRBV29-1
TGTGCCAGCAGCGAGGGACAGGGGATAAACACCATATATTTT | CASSEGQGINTIYF | NA | TRBD1 | TRBJ1-3 | 14 | TRBV4-2
TGTGCCAGCAGCCAAGAGGGACAGGGAGTCTATGGCTACACCTTC | CASSQEGQGVYGYTF | few | TRBD1 | TRBJ1-2 | 15 | TRBV4-2
TGTGCCAGTAGTACGGAGCGCGGGACAGACTATCAGCCCCAGCATTTT | CASSTERGTDYQPQHF | NA | TRBD1 | TRBJ1-5 | 16 | TRBV19
TGTGCCAGCAGCTTAGGGGGAGGGGGTTTCGAGCGGAACTATGGCTACACCTTC | CASSLGGGGFERNYGYTF | NA | NA | TRBJ1-2 | 18 | TRBV11-2
TGTGCCGGAACCCAGTGGGATGAGCAGTTCTTC | CAGTQWDEQFF | NA | NA | TRBJ2-1 | 11 | TRBV30